These 32 T cell receptor beta chains came from one sample sequenced in a study of molecular identifiers for immune sequencing clone quantification. TCRdb reanalysed the PCR reads using MiXCR and keeps one entry per CDR3 protein. The table has approximately 630,000 distinct CDR3 sequences, roughly 23% seen once. Sample: naive CD8+ T cells from blood, with Jurkat cell RNA spiked in. Subset noted: FACS-sorted CD8+CD4-CCR7+CD45RA+ naive T cells. Source of these receptors: a human donor in good health. Some libraries in this study had Jurkat cell RNA spiked in.

This clonotype was recorded at least ten times. CDR3 sequence (DNA): TGTGCCAGCAGTTACGTAGCCCAGGACGGTACCCAGTACTTC. It translates to CASSYVAQDGTQYF. This chain uses TRBV6-6 with TRBJ2-5, with no clear D. Trimming took 2 bases from V and 8 from J, leaving 15 bases between them. Looked up from germline, CDR1 is MNHNY and CDR2 is SVGAGI (reference sequence). CDR3 size: 14 residues.

Only a few counts were recorded for this clonotype. The genes are TRBV12-3 or TRBV12-4 and TRBJ2-1; the D gene could be TRBD1 or TRBD2 (6 bases each). V lost 5 bases, J lost 10 bases, and 12 bases lay in between. This CDR3 has 12 amino acids. CDR3 amino acids: CASSTQGLEQFF. CDR3 in DNA: TGTGCCAGCAGTACACAGGGACTCGAGCAGTTCTTC.

J is TRBJ1-2 and V is TRBV4-1; 7 nucleotides line up with TRBD1. The germline V gene has CDR1 MGHRA and CDR2 YSYEKL. The CDR3 runs to 15 residues. V shed 4 bases and J 0 bases; nucleotides not matched to a gene: 5. The chain's CDR3 is CASSPNRGSNYGYTF. In DNA form, the CDR3 reads TGCGCCAGCAGCCCGAACAGGGGTTCTAACTATGGCTACACCTTC.

Comment on this clonotype: This may be a read error, as it is one base from a much larger clone. The chain recombines TRBV29-1 with TRBJ1-1, with TRBD1 identical over 12 bases. CDR1 is SQVTM, CDR2 ANQGSEA, per germline. The CDR3 spans 14 residues. The CDR3: CGVKGTGGNTEAFF. CDR3 nucleotide sequence: TGCGGCGTTAAGGGGACAGGGGGCAACACTGAAGCTTTCTTT.

The rearrangement uses TRBV4-1 and TRBJ2-3, with D tentatively TRBD2 (5 bases). V was trimmed by 11 bases and J by 12 bases, leaving 21 bases between them. Germline assignment: CDR1 MGHRA and CDR2 YSYEKL. This CDR3 spans 12 amino acids. Written as DNA, the CDR3 is TGCGCCCGCCGCCAAGAGGGAAGGACCCAGTATTTT. This sequence encodes CARRQEGRTQYF.

This clonotype was counted many times. The gene calls are TRBV7-9 and TRBJ1-1; TRBD1 agrees at 9 bases. The V gene end was trimmed by 4 bases and the J gene end by 7 bases; junction bases not matched to a gene: 10. Germline CDR1 and CDR2: SEHNR and FQNEAQ (reference sequence). CDR3 length equals 15 residues. The CDR3 nucleotides are TGTGCCAGCAGCTGGGGACAGGGTGATTTTGGTGAAGCTTTCTTT. Amino acid sequence: CASSWGQGDFGEAFF. The full variable domain, in which reference TRBV7-9 and TRBJ1-1 provide the parts outside the CDR3, is DTGVSQNPRHKITKRGQNVTFRCDPISEHNRLYWYRQTLGQGPEFLTYFQNEAQLEKSRLLSDRFSAERPKGSFSTLEIQRTEQGDSAMYLCASSWGQGDFGEAFFGQGTRLTVV.

The chain is built from TRBV20-1 and TRBJ2-7; 7 nucleotides agree with TRBD1. V gave up 0 bases and J gave up 2 bases; unmatched junction bases: 4. Germline lookup yields CDR1 DFQATT and CDR2 SNEGSKA (reference sequence). There are 14 residues in the CDR3. Written as DNA, the CDR3 is TGCAGTGCTAGAGATTTTACAGGGGCCTACGAGCAGTACTTC. Its translation is CSARDFTGAYEQYF.

The chain links TRBV27 to TRBJ1-4; the D is unclear. The CDR3 consists of 15 residues. From germline, CDR1 is MNHEY and CDR2 SMNVEV (reference sequence). Between the trimmed V and J ends, which lost 2 bases and 0 bases, there was a span of 7 bases. CDR3 amino acids: CASSLVGTTNEKLFF. The DNA for the CDR3 is TGTGCCAGCAGTTTAGTAGGAACAACTAATGAAAAACTGTTTTTT.

In this sample, this clonotype turned up many times. The genes are TRBV30 and TRBJ2-5; possibly TRBD1 for D (6 bases). Trimming removed 1 base from V and 2 bases from J, with 14 bases in between. Germline CDR1 GTSNPN, CDR2 SVGIG (reference sequence). The CDR3 runs to 15 residues. This CDR3 reads CAWSEIAGDQETQYF. Here the CDR3 DNA reads TGTGCCTGGAGTGAAATCGCAGGGGATCAAGAGACCCAGTACTTC.

This clonotype was recorded many times. This chain connects TRBV20-1 to TRBJ1-6; no clear D gene. The germline CDR1 and CDR2 sequences are DFQATT and SNEGSKA (reference sequence). The CDR3 loop spans 13 amino acids. Trimming left V 0 bases short and J 7 bases short, with 7 bases between. CDR3 coding DNA: TGCAGTGCTAGAGATTTGGGCAATTCACCCCTCCACTTT. Its translation: CSARDLGNSPLHF.

In this sample, this clonotype turned up many times. This chain joins TRBV4-1 and TRBJ2-7, with D possibly TRBD2 on 6 matching bases. The CDR3 has 13 amino acids. Germline CDR1 MGHRA, CDR2 YSYEKL. The germline V and J ends were trimmed by 1 base and 8 bases, with 12 bases remaining between them. CDR3 region: CASSQVEGPQQYF. The CDR3 coding sequence is TGCGCCAGCAGCCAAGTGGAGGGGCCGCAGCAGTACTTC.

This clonotype was found many times. The chain joins TRBV27 to TRBJ2-3, with D perhaps matching TRBD1 (6 bases). CDR1 is MNHEY, CDR2 SMNVEV, per germline (reference sequence). V gave up 7 bases and J gave up 0 bases, with 14 bases separating them. The CDR3 length is 15 residues. The CDR3 DNA reads as TGTGCCAGCACCACGGGGACAACTAGCACAGATACGCAGTATTTT. Protein: CASTTGTTSTDTQYF.

There are many counts of this clonotype. V usage is TRBV4-1 and J usage is TRBJ2-5; 9 bases align to TRBD1. Germline V lookup: CDR1 MGHRA, CDR2 YSYEKL. This CDR3 spans 15 amino acids. Trimming took 1 base from V and 5 from J; bases not matched to a gene: 5. In DNA, the CDR3 is TGCGCCAGCAGCCAAGGAGGGACAGGGATCGAGACCCAGTACTTC. Translating it yields CASSQGGTGIETQYF.

In this sample, this clonotype turned up many times. J is TRBJ2-7 and V is TRBV30; D gene uncertain. The CDR3 contains 13 residues. The germline V and J ends were trimmed by 5 bases and 2 bases, with 13 bases remaining between them. Germline assignment: CDR1 GTSNPN and CDR2 SVGIG (reference sequence). The DNA for the CDR3 is TGTGCCTGGTCGGCGTCAGGTGCCTACGAGCAGTACTTC. Translation gives CAWSASGAYEQYF.

This clonotype turned up a few times. The chain employs TRBV6-5 and TRBJ2-1, with D possibly matching TRBD2 (6 bases). Germline V gene data show CDR1 as MNHEY and CDR2 as SVGAGI. Trimming left V 6 bases short and J 0 bases short, with 15 bases between. This CDR3 is built from 16 residues. This CDR3 is CASRNNSGSSYNEQFF. DNA for the CDR3: TGTGCCAGCAGAAACAATAGCGGAAGCTCCTACAATGAGCAGTTCTTC.

This clonotype was found many times. The chain links TRBV6-5 to TRBJ2-3; 7 nucleotides line up with TRBD2. Per the germline V gene, CDR1 is MNHEY and CDR2 is SVGAGI. This CDR3 is 15 amino acids long. J gave up 1 base and V 4 bases, and 5 bases lay outside the gene matches. CDR3 sequence reads: CASSWEGLGTDTQYF. The DNA for the CDR3 is TGTGCCAGCAGTTGGGAGGGTTTGGGCACAGATACGCAGTATTTT.

Ten or more counts support this clonotype. The chain links TRBV30 to TRBJ1-5; 8 bases agree with TRBD1. J lost 4 bases, V lost 2 bases, and 7 bases had no gene match. The CDR3 has 15 residues. Germline CDR1 and CDR2: GTSNPN and SVGIG (reference sequence). CDR3 coding DNA: TGTGCCTGGAGTCTGGGACAGGTCCCTAATCAGCCCCAGCATTTT. This translates into CAWSLGQVPNQPQHF.

The sample holds many counts of this clonotype. The V call is TRBV28, the J call TRBJ2-2, with D unresolved. The CDR3 is 16 residues long. The germline V gene encodes CDR1 MDHEN and CDR2 SYDVKM. V was pared by 5 bases and J by 1 base, with 14 bases between. CDR3 in amino acids: CASSQNHPRNTGELFF. CDR3 bases: TGTGCCAGCAGTCAAAACCACCCCCGGAACACCGGGGAGCTGTTTTTT.

The chain is built from TRBV20-1 and TRBJ2-2, with a possible D match to TRBD2 (5 bases). CDR1 is DFQATT, CDR2 SNEGSKA, per germline (reference sequence). V was pared by 3 bases and J by 1 base, with 12 bases between. CDR3 length equals 15 residues. DNA of the CDR3: TGCAGTGCTAGGGAACGGACTCGGAACACCGGGGAGCTGTTTTTT. Translated: CSARERTRNTGELFF.

To note about this clonotype: A read error is possible here, since a much larger clone lies one base away. The V call is TRBV14, the J call TRBJ1-1, with D tentatively TRBD1 (5 bases). The germline V gene encodes CDR1 SGHDN and CDR2 FVKESK. CDR3 length equals 14 residues. This CDR3 reads CASSRGPLNAEAFF. As DNA, the CDR3 is TGTGCCAGCAGCCGGGGACCTTTGAACGCTGAAGCTTTCTTT.

The chain has TRBV27 and TRBJ2-7; no clear D. The J call is doubtful: the DNA matches TRBJ2-5 better. Germline lookup yields CDR1 MNHEY and CDR2 SMNVEV (reference sequence). CDR3 length: 14 amino acids. The CDR3 bases are TGTGCCAGCAGTTTAGCGTCCCACTTAGAGACCCAGTACTTC. Its translation is CASSLASHLETQYF.

The chain recombines TRBV7-2 with TRBJ1-5, with 9 positions matching TRBD1. CDR1 is SGHTA and CDR2 is FQGNSA in the germline V gene. This CDR3 is 17 amino acids long. Losses at the gene ends were 2 bases for V and 3 bases for J; bases not matched to a gene: 8. CDR3 bases: TGTGCCAGCAGCTTAATTTCCGGGACAGGGCTCAATCAGCCCCAGCATTTT. Translating gives CASSLISGTGLNQPQHF.

This clonotype was seen at least ten times. This chain joins TRBV29-1 and TRBJ2-5; D is uncertain. In germline, CDR1 is SQVTM, CDR2 ANQGSEA. V lost 5 bases and J lost 0, with 10 bases in between. The CDR3 has 13 residues. CDR3: CSVQPENQETQYF. DNA for the CDR3: TGCAGCGTTCAGCCGGAGAACCAAGAGACCCAGTACTTC.

This clonotype was detected a few times. This rearrangement joins TRBV2 to TRBJ2-2, with 8 bases matching TRBD1. Germline loops: CDR1 SNHLY, CDR2 FYNNEI. The J segment lost 2 bases and the V segment lost 3 bases, leaving 11 bases of the junction unmatched. The CDR3 extends over 18 amino acids. The CDR3 spells CASSDVQGATFNTGELFF. DNA for the CDR3: TGTGCCAGCAGTGATGTTCAGGGGGCGACTTTTAACACCGGGGAGCTGTTTTTT.

This clonotype occurred a few times. The chain couples TRBV27 to TRBJ2-7, with D unresolved. V shed 6 bases and J shed 3 bases, with 9 bases lying between them. Looked up from germline, CDR1 is MNHEY and CDR2 is SMNVEV (reference sequence). The CDR3 is 12 residues long. This CDR3 reads CASRDIGYEQYF. For the CDR3, the DNA is TGTGCCAGCAGAGATATAGGCTACGAGCAGTACTTC.

This clonotype was detected many times. The chain joins TRBV7-2 to TRBJ2-5; 8 bases are shared with TRBD2. The CDR3 runs 15 residues. Germline CDR1 is SGHTA and CDR2 is FQGNSA. V dropped 8 bases and J dropped 4; count of bases not matched to a gene: 12. The DNA for the CDR3 is TGTGCCAGCCTTCGAGCGGGGGCTGCCGGAGAGACCCAGTACTTC. Translating gives CASLRAGAAGETQYF.

The chain is built from TRBV27 and TRBJ2-7; D possibly corresponds to TRBD2 (5 bases). Trimming removed 8 bases at V and 3 bases at J, with 14 bases between. CDR3 length equals 13 residues. In germline, CDR1 is MNHEY, CDR2 SMNVEV (reference sequence). CDR3 residues: CASGPGMGYEQYF. The CDR3 coding sequence is TGTGCCAGCGGACCGGGAATGGGCTACGAGCAGTACTTC.

This clonotype was recorded a few times. The gene calls are TRBV20-1 and TRBJ2-3; D is possibly TRBD1 (6 bases). The V gene lost 3 bases and the J gene lost 3 bases, with 10 bases spanning the gap. Germline CDR1 is DFQATT and CDR2 is SNEGSKA (reference sequence). The CDR3 sequence is 13 residues long. CDR3 sequence reads: CSARLGGTDTQYF. DNA for the CDR3: TGCAGTGCTAGGTTAGGGGGTACAGATACGCAGTATTTT.

V usage is TRBV29-1 and J usage is TRBJ2-7; no reliable D call. Germline V gene sequence: CDR1 SQVTM, CDR2 ANQGSEA. This CDR3 comprises 13 residues. Trimming pared 2 bases from V and 1 base from J, leaving 9 bases between. The CDR3 DNA sequence: TGCAGCGTTGAAAATAGTGGGTCCTACGAGCAGTACTTC. Translation: CSVENSGSYEQYF.

This clonotype appeared a few times. The chain has TRBV12-3 or TRBV12-4 and TRBJ1-1; tentative D call: TRBD1 (5 bases). The V end lost 2 bases, the J end lost 5 bases, and 9 bases lay between the germline ends. This CDR3 contains 13 residues. In DNA form, the CDR3 reads TGTGCCAGCAGTTTATTCAGGGTTACTGAAGCTTTCTTT. Residues: CASSLFRVTEAFF.

This clonotype has ten or more counts. The rearrangement links TRBV12-3 or TRBV12-4 to TRBJ2-7, with no clear D. The V end was cut by 4 bases, the J end by 6 bases, with 22 bases between. The CDR3 has 16 residues. As DNA, the CDR3 is TGTGCCAGCAGTTCGGTTTGTACAATCGCTTCGTGCGAGCAGTACTTC. This sequence encodes CASSSVCTIASCEQYF.

In this sample, this clonotype turned up many times. The rearrangement links TRBV4-2 to TRBJ2-3; the match to TRBD1 covers 10 bases. This CDR3 region has 17 residues. From germline, CDR1 is LGHNA and CDR2 YNFKEQ. V lost 3 bases and J lost 2; bases outside the gene matches: 8. CDR3 nucleotides: TGTGCCAGCAGCCAGAGTCCGGGACAGGGGTACACAGATACGCAGTATTTT. This codes for CASSQSPGQGYTDTQYF.